The 32 T cell receptor beta chains listed next were all sequenced from one sample in a study of blood T cell repertoires in COVID-19. The method was immunoSEQ multiplex PCR; TCRdb's version includes in-frame clones alone and lacks a portion of them. The table includes about 350,000 clones, roughly 84% detected once. Sequenced material: PBMCs or T cells enriched from blood (not recorded which). These receptors were obtained from a woman in her twenties or thirties who had recovered from COVID-19.

This sequence joins TRBV5-1 and TRBJ2-1, with D possibly TRBD1 on 6 matching bases. V lost 0 bases, J lost 3 bases, and 13 bases lay in between. This CDR3 comprises 16 residues. Germline assignment: CDR1 SGHRS and CDR2 YFSETQ. The CDR3 sequence is CASSLEGRGHYNEQFF. CDR3 nucleotides: TGCGCCAGCAGCTTGGAAGGCAGGGGACACTACAATGAGCAGTTCTTC. The full variable domain, its missing parts supplied by reference TRBV5-1 and TRBJ2-1, is KAGVTQTPRYLIKTRGQQVTLSCSPISGHRSVSWYQQTPGQGLQFLFEYFSETQRNKGNFPGRFSGRQFSNSRSEMNVSTLELGDSALYLCASSLEGRGHYNEQFFGPGTRLTVL.

This chain joins TRBV5-1 and TRBJ2-1; 7 bases are shared with TRBD1. Germline assignment: CDR1 SGHRS and CDR2 YFSETQ. This CDR3 has 15 amino acids. V trimming: 3 bases; J trimming: 4 bases; junction bases outside the gene matches: 7. CDR3 sequence: CASSSRDSNYNEQFF. The CDR3 DNA reads as TGCGCCAGCAGCTCCCGGGACAGCAATTACAATGAGCAGTTCTTC.

The chain employs TRBV4-3 and TRBJ2-4; 7 bases map to TRBD2. CDR3 length: 16 amino acids. The germline gives CDR1 LGHNA, CDR2 YSLEER. V dropped 0 bases and J dropped 7; count of bases not matched to a gene: 9. The CDR3 DNA reads TGCGCCAGCAGCCAAGATTTGGGGACGCGGGGGAACATTCAGTACTTC. Its translation: CASSQDLGTRGNIQYF.

The chain links TRBV24-1 to TRBJ2-5; the match to TRBD2 covers 8 bases. Germline V lookup: CDR1 KGHDR, CDR2 SFDVKD. The V and J ends lost 7 bases and 0 bases, in that order; junction bases with no gene match: 24. CDR3 length: 21 residues. The CDR3 spells CATSPDPTERGTGMYQETQYF. The CDR3 DNA sequence: TGTGCCACCAGCCCTGACCCTACGGAGCGGGGGACCGGAATGTACCAAGAGACCCAGTACTTC.

This rearrangement joins TRBV18 to TRBJ2-7; a weak D match, TRBD1 (5 bases). Per germline, CDR1 KGHSH and CDR2 LQKENI. The CDR3 is made up of 13 amino acids. V gave up 3 bases and J gave up 2 bases, with 8 bases separating them. CDR3 sequence: CASSPPGTYEQYF. As DNA, the CDR3 is TGTGCCAGCTCACCGCCAGGGACCTACGAGCAGTACTTC.

V and J are TRBV9 and TRBJ2-1; D gene unclear. V was cut by 0 bases and J by 7 bases, with 11 bases left in between. The CDR3 contains 14 residues. Per germline, CDR1 SGDLS and CDR2 YYNGEE. The CDR3 nucleotides read TGTGCCAGCAGCGTAGCGGGTGTACGGAATGAGCAGTTCTTC. It translates to CASSVAGVRNEQFF.

The CDR3 protein is CATSPPKRGGTSDEQFF. The CDR3 DNA reads TGTGCCACCAGCCCCCCTAAGCGCGGGGGGACTTCCGATGAGCAGTTCTTC. The rearrangement joins TRBV15 to TRBJ2-1, with TRBD2 identical over 8 bases. This CDR3 is built from 17 residues. The germline V gene encodes CDR1 LNHNV and CDR2 YYDKDF (reference sequence). Trimming at V came to 5 bases and at J to 8 bases, leaving 17 bases not matched to a gene.

The chain recombines TRBV7-2 with TRBJ1-5; D is ambiguous. The CDR3 spans 15 residues. The V and J ends lost 1 base and 1 base respectively, with 8 bases between them. Germline CDR1 is SGHTA and CDR2 is FQGNSA. DNA for the CDR3: TGTGCCAGCAGCTTAGACGGGTTAAGCAATCAGCCCCAGCATTTT. Translating it yields CASSLDGLSNQPQHF.

The chain uses TRBV3-1 (or the pseudogene TRBV3-2) and TRBJ1-1; TRBD1 matches at 8 bases. Unmatched junction bases numbered 3, after V lost 1 base and J lost 8 bases. The CDR3 is 13 amino acids. Germline values: CDR1 LGHDT, CDR2 YNNKEL (reference sequence). The CDR3 DNA reads TGTGCCAGCAGCCAAGCAGGGGGCATAGAAGCTTTCTTT. Protein: CASSQAGGIEAFF.

The chain carries TRBV5-1 and TRBJ1-1, with a weak D call TRBD1 (5 bases). This CDR3 has 16 amino acids. The V and J ends lost 0 bases and 11 bases respectively, with 23 bases between them. CDR1 is SGHRS, CDR2 YFSETQ, per germline. The CDR3 sequence: CASSLEPGPPGGMAFF. For the CDR3, the DNA is TGCGCCAGCAGCTTGGAACCGGGACCGCCGGGGGGGATGGCTTTCTTT.

This chain uses TRBV7-9 with TRBJ1-1; D unclear. The CDR3 extends over 12 amino acids. The V gene's germline CDR1 is SEHNR and CDR2 FQNEAQ (reference sequence). Deletions cut 6 bases from V and 8 bases from J, with 13 bases between. The chain's CDR3 is CASRSVKIEAFF. Written as DNA, the CDR3 is TGTGCCAGCAGATCGGTTAAAATAGAAGCTTTCTTT.

The chain uses TRBV18 and TRBJ2-1; 10 positions agree with TRBD1. CDR1 is KGHSH and CDR2 is LQKENI in the germline V gene. The CDR3 spans 16 residues. J was trimmed by 7 bases and V by 3 bases; bases with no gene match: 9. CDR3 DNA sequence: TGTGCCAGCTCACCTTCGACAGGGGGCATCGTAAATGAGCAGTTCTTC. Amino acid sequence: CASSPSTGGIVNEQFF.

The genes are TRBV7-2 and TRBJ1-1; TRBD1 matches at 7 bases. CDR1 and CDR2 (germline): SGHTA, FQGNSA. The CDR3 is 16 amino acids. The V and J ends lost 5 bases and 1 base, in that order; junction bases with no gene match: 10. The chain's CDR3 is CASSPSTGQTNTEAFF. CDR3 coding DNA: TGTGCCAGCAGCCCATCCACGGGACAGACGAACACTGAAGCTTTCTTT.

J is TRBJ1-3 and V is TRBV28; 10 bases agree with TRBD1. The V gene's germline CDR1 is MDHEN and CDR2 SYDVKM. The V segment lost 3 bases and the J segment 4 bases; nucleotides outside the gene matches: 6. This CDR3 contains 16 residues. The CDR3 DNA is TGTGCCAGCAGTTTGCCCGGGACAGGGGTAGGAAACACCATATATTTT. It codes for CASSLPGTGVGNTIYF.

The V and J genes are TRBV7-9 and TRBJ1-1; 7 bases match TRBD1. This CDR3 has 15 amino acids. Germline trimming cut 1 base from V and 5 bases from J; bases unmatched to any gene: 7. CDR1 SEHNR and CDR2 FQNEAQ come from the germline V gene (reference sequence). The CDR3 nucleotides read TGTGCCAGCAGCTTAGTTGCAGGGGGATCTACTGAAGCTTTCTTT. This codes for CASSLVAGGSTEAFF.

This chain links TRBV2 with TRBJ2-4; a weak D match, TRBD1 (6 bases). Germline V gene lookup returns CDR1 SNHLY and CDR2 FYNNEI. There are 15 residues in the CDR3. Trimming took off 6 bases at V and 3 bases at J, with 15 bases between the two ends. CDR3 sequence (DNA): TGTGCCAGCAGGGATACAGGGATGGGCAAAAACATTCAGTACTTC. Translating gives CASRDTGMGKNIQYF.

V is TRBV29-1 and J is TRBJ2-3, with 7 bases that match TRBD2. Germline V lookup: CDR1 SQVTM, CDR2 ANQGSEA. The ends lost 4 bases at V and 1 base at J; junction bases unmatched: 11. There are 16 residues in the CDR3. The chain's CDR3 is CSVGEQSGARTDTQYF. CDR3 sequence (DNA): TGCAGCGTTGGGGAACAAAGCGGGGCTCGCACAGATACGCAGTATTTT.

The genes are TRBV15 and TRBJ1-4; weak D call: TRBD1 (5 bases). Looked up from germline, CDR1 is LNHNV and CDR2 is YYDKDF (reference sequence). The length of the CDR3 is 17 residues. Deletions cut 0 bases from V and 3 bases from J, with 14 bases between. The CDR3 loop is CATSRDPQGVANEKLFF. CDR3 coding DNA: TGTGCCACCAGCAGAGATCCCCAAGGGGTGGCTAATGAAAAACTGTTTTTT.

This clone was seen only once. The chain combines TRBV2 with TRBJ1-6; weak D call: TRBD1 (6 bases). Germline assignment: CDR1 SNHLY and CDR2 FYNNEI. The CDR3 extends over 17 amino acids. Trimming pared 1 base from V and 9 bases from J, leaving 19 bases between. CDR3 in amino acids: CASSEVVVGQGISPLHF. In DNA form, the CDR3 reads TGTGCCAGCAGTGAAGTCGTAGTAGGCCAGGGGATTTCACCCCTCCACTTT. Together with reference TRBV2 and TRBJ1-6, the CDR3 gives the full variable domain: EPEVTQTPSHQVTQMGQEVILRCVPISNHLYFYWYRQILGQKVEFLVSFYNNEISEKSEIFDDQFSVERPDGSNFTLKIRSTKLEDSAMYFCASSEVVVGQGISPLHFGNGTRLTVT.

The chain is built from TRBV18 and TRBJ1-1; no firm D call. Germline CDR1 reads KGHSH; CDR2 reads LQKENI. The ends were cut back, 3 bases at V and 1 base at J, with 6 bases in the middle. The CDR3 spans 13 residues. The CDR3 here is CASSPKQNTEAFF. The CDR3 nucleotides are TGTGCCAGCTCACCGAAGCAGAACACTGAAGCTTTCTTT.

The V gene is TRBV9, the J gene TRBJ1-4; D is unresolved. V dropped 3 bases and J dropped 10 bases, with 19 bases sitting between them. CDR1 SGDLS and CDR2 YYNGEE come from the germline V gene. This CDR3 region has 15 residues. This CDR3 is CASSGSLDGEGKLFF. The CDR3 DNA reads as TGTGCCAGCAGCGGTAGCCTTGACGGGGAAGGAAAACTGTTTTTT. The full variable domain, with the rest looked up from reference TRBV9 and TRBJ1-4, is DSGVTQTPKHLITATGQRVTLRCSPRSGDLSVYWYQQSLDQGLQFLIQYYNGEERAKGNILERFSAQQFPDLHSELNLSSLELGDSALYFCASSGSLDGEGKLFFGSGTQLSVL.

V gene TRBV28 combines with J gene TRBJ1-1; D might be TRBD1 (5 bases). V lost 6 bases to trimming and J lost 0 bases, with 14 bases between them. Germline loops: CDR1 MDHEN, CDR2 SYDVKM. The CDR3 extends over 15 amino acids. CDR3 nucleotides: TGTGCCAGCAGGACAGTCGGTAACATGAACACTGAAGCTTTCTTT. It specifies CASRTVGNMNTEAFF.

The chain recombines TRBV6-1 with TRBJ2-7, with TRBD2 matching 8 bases. The V gene's germline CDR1 is MNHNS and CDR2 SASEGT. V lost 0 bases, J lost 6 bases, and 4 bases stayed unmatched. The CDR3 extends over 14 amino acids. The CDR3 reads CASSEAVGGGEQYF. CDR3 nucleotides: TGTGCCAGCAGTGAAGCCGTCGGGGGGGGCGAGCAGTACTTC.

The rearrangement links TRBV5-1 to TRBJ2-2; TRBD1 agrees at 11 bases. The CDR3 has 16 residues. The V gene's germline CDR1 is SGHRS and CDR2 YFSETQ. The ends lost 3 bases at V and 1 base at J; junction bases unmatched: 2. CDR3 bases: TGCGCCAGCAGCTCCGGGACAGGGGGGAACACCGGGGAGCTGTTTTTT. As protein: CASSSGTGGNTGELFF.

The chain carries TRBV2 and TRBJ1-3, with D possibly being TRBD1 (6 bases). The CDR3 contains 15 residues. Trimming left V 6 bases short and J 4 bases short, with 16 bases between. The germline gives CDR1 SNHLY, CDR2 FYNNEI. The CDR3 loop reads CASRLSSGTGNTIYF. CDR3 coding DNA: TGTGCCAGCAGACTATCATCCGGGACAGGAAACACCATATATTTT.

The V gene is TRBV2, the J gene TRBJ2-3; perhaps TRBD1 as D (6 bases). Germline V CDR1 and CDR2: SNHLY, FYNNEI. The CDR3 consists of 13 residues. Trimming cost V 7 bases and J 3 bases, with 11 bases left between them. The CDR3: CASTPGETDTQYF. CDR3 coding DNA: TGTGCCAGCACCCCAGGGGAAACAGATACGCAGTATTTT.

This clone showed up just a few times. This chain joins TRBV5-4 and TRBJ2-2; no reliable D call. This CDR3 is 15 amino acids long. Trimming removed 1 base at V and 1 base at J, with 8 bases between. CDR1 is SGHNT and CDR2 is YYREEE in the germline V gene (reference sequence). In nucleotides, the CDR3 is TGTGCCAGCAGCTTGTCCGCAGGGAACACCGGGGAGCTGTTTTTT. It specifies CASSLSAGNTGELFF.

V and J are TRBV28 and TRBJ1-1, with 7 bases that match TRBD1. The length of the CDR3 is 12 residues. Trimming removed 5 bases from V and 7 bases from J; junction bases left unmatched: 4. CDR1 MDHEN and CDR2 SYDVKM come from the germline V gene. Here the CDR3 reads CASSPGTVEAFF. The CDR3 nucleotides read TGTGCCAGCAGTCCGGGGACAGTTGAAGCTTTCTTT.

The chain links TRBV27 to TRBJ1-4, with D unclear. Germline lookup yields CDR1 MNHEY and CDR2 SMNVEV (reference sequence). The CDR3 spans 14 residues. The V end lost 0 bases, the J end lost 11 bases, and 13 bases lay between the germline ends. The CDR3: CASSLSARADKLFF. The CDR3 DNA reads TGTGCCAGCAGTTTATCTGCGCGGGCCGACAAACTGTTTTTT.

This clone was seen once. The chain combines TRBV28 with TRBJ2-3; D not certain. This CDR3 has 13 amino acids. V lost 2 bases and J 1 base, leaving 4 bases between the germline ends. CDR1 and CDR2 (germline): MDHEN, SYDVKM. DNA for the CDR3: TGTGCCAGCAGTTTAGAGGGCACAGATACGCAGTATTTT. The encoded protein is CASSLEGTDTQYF.

There are a few counts of this clone. Additional DNA sequences in this sample encode the identical CDR3. The V and J genes are TRBV28 and TRBJ1-4; 12 bases align to TRBD1. Unmatched junction bases numbered 3, after V lost 2 bases and J lost 8 bases. In germline, CDR1 is MDHEN, CDR2 SYDVKM. The CDR3 extends over 15 amino acids. The CDR3 coding sequence is TGTGCCAGCAGTTTAGGGGGGACAGGGGGCGAAAAACTGTTTTTT. The encoded protein is CASSLGGTGGEKLFF.

Concerning this clone itself: This same CDR3 is encoded by further DNA sequences in the sample. The chain joins TRBV20-1 to TRBJ2-7, with a weak D call TRBD1 (6 bases). Germline CDR1 is DFQATT and CDR2 is SNEGSKA (reference sequence). Trimming stripped 3 bases from V and 3 bases from J, with 12 bases between. This CDR3 spans 13 amino acids. CDR3 amino acids: CSASPGQGYEQYF. For the CDR3, the DNA is TGCAGTGCTAGTCCGGGACAAGGCTACGAGCAGTACTTC.